This paragraph covers one T cell receptor beta chain sequence. Original processing methods: Reference gene primer amplification yielded estimated nucleated cell counts. Some clones are missing from TCRdb's copy, which holds only in-frame ones; the method was immunoSEQ multiplex PCR. V, J and clone size were drawn from that table, and D and trimming were deduced from the DNA. This table has some 100,000 clones, roughly 92% appearing once. CDR3 length: 14 residues. Germline V gene data show CDR1 as SGHAT and CDR2 as FQDESV (reference sequence). The J segment lost 7 bases and the V segment lost 5 bases, leaving 10 bases of the junction unmatched. This sample was taken from a study of blood T cell repertoires in COVID-19. Study information: Acute and convalescent COVID-19 specimens originated in the United States, Italy and Spain. T cells, B-cell-depleted T cells, or PBMCs provided the cDNA or gDNA that served as material.

V usage is TRBV11-1 and J usage is TRBJ2-5; 7 bases align to TRBD1. The sequencing input was peripheral blood. The source of this sequence is a man between 65 and 79 years old with acute or convalescent COVID-19. The CDR3 loop is CASSHRQGLGTQYF. The DNA of the CDR3 is TGTGCCAGCAGCCACAGACAGGGTTTGGGGACCCAGTACTTC.